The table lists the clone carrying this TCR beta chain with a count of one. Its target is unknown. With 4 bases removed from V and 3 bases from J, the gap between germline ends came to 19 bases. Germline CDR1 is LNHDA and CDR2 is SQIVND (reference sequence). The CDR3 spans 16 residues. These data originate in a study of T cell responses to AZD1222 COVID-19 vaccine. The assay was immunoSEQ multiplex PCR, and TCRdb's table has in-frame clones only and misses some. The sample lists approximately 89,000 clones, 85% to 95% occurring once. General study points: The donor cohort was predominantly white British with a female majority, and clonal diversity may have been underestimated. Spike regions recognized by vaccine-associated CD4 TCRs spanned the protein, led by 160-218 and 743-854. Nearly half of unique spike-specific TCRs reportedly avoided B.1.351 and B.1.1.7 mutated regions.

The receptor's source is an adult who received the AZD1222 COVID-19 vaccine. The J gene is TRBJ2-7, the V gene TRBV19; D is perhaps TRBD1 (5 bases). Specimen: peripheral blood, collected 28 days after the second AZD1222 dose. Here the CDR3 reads CASSTLLPGSLYEQYF. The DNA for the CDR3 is TGTGCCAGTAGTACCCTCCTCCCAGGGTCCCTCTACGAGCAGTACTTC.